The rows below give T cell receptor beta chains drawn from one sample of a study of T cells in Graves' hyperthyroidism and ophthalmopathy. One entry per CDR3 protein, called by TCRdb with MiXCR from the multiplex PCR reads. Seen here are 500,000 to 550,000 distinct CDR3 sequences, just under 20% observed once, and the top ten hold around 50%. The sample comprised blood. Receptors originate from a man between 40 and 49 years old with Graves' ophthalmopathy. Both conserved end residues are part of each CDR3. The order of the fields is D gene, J gene, clone size, V gene, CDR3 protein, CDR3 DNA. A D gene is named only where the DNA matches it firmly. Only part of the rows carry a size: once, few, many, or a class if the clone is expanded.

d_gene: .; j_gene: TRBJ2-3; abundance: .; v_gene: TRBV10-3; CDR3aa: CAISERAGTTDTQYF; CDR3nt: TGTGCCATCAGTGAAAGGGCGGGGACCACAGATACGCAATATTTT
d_gene: .; j_gene: TRBJ1-2; abundance: few; v_gene: TRBV29-1; CDR3aa: CSVAHLSTGSGGYTF; CDR3nt: TGCAGCGTTGCCCACCTCTCGACGGGGAGCGGGGGCTACACCTTC
d_gene: .; j_gene: TRBJ1-5; abundance: many; v_gene: TRBV7-8; CDR3aa: CASGKAGDEQPQHF; CDR3nt: TGTGCCAGCGGGAAGGCAGGGGATGAGCAGCCCCAGCATTTT
d_gene: .; j_gene: TRBJ1-3; abundance: few; v_gene: TRBV5-1; CDR3aa: CASSLNAGSGNTIYF; CDR3nt: TGCGCCAGCAGCTTGAACGCAGGCTCCGGAAACACCATATATTTT
d_gene: .; j_gene: TRBJ1-2; abundance: .; v_gene: TRBV20-1; CDR3aa: CSARDGGKTNYGYTF; CDR3nt: TGCAGTGCTAGAGACGGAGGGAAAACTAACTATGGCTACACCTTC
d_gene: .; j_gene: TRBJ2-1; abundance: few; v_gene: TRBV7-3; CDR3aa: CASSSKIGNEQFF; CDR3nt: TGTGCCAGCAGCTCGAAGATCGGCAATGAGCAGTTCTTC
d_gene: TRBD2; j_gene: TRBJ2-1; abundance: few; v_gene: TRBV5-5; CDR3aa: CASSLGYSGRANEQFF; CDR3nt: TGTGCCAGCAGCTTGGGATATAGCGGGAGGGCCAATGAGCAGTTCTTC
d_gene: .; j_gene: TRBJ1-2; abundance: few; v_gene: TRBV6-1; CDR3aa: CASSTGNRASHYGYTF; CDR3nt: TGTGCCAGCAGTACTGGAAACAGGGCCTCTCACTATGGCTACACCTTC
d_gene: .; j_gene: TRBJ1-5; abundance: .; v_gene: TRBV11-2; CDR3aa: CASSLGGSLLTGNQPQHF; CDR3nt: TGTGCCAGCAGCTTAGGAGGGAGTCTCTTAACTGGCAATCAGCCCCAGCATTTT
d_gene: .; j_gene: TRBJ1-6; abundance: many; v_gene: TRBV30; CDR3aa: CAWSDGVNSPLHF; CDR3nt: TGTGCCTGGAGTGACGGCGTGAATTCACCCCTCCACTTT
d_gene: .; j_gene: TRBJ1-5; abundance: .; v_gene: TRBV27; CDR3aa: CASSSVYRDMVDQPQHF; CDR3nt: TGTGCCAGCAGTTCGGTCTACAGGGATATGGTCGATCAGCCCCAGCATTTT
d_gene: TRBD1; j_gene: TRBJ2-7; abundance: few; v_gene: TRBV7-9; CDR3aa: CASSSRGPQEQYF; CDR3nt: TGTGCCAGCAGCTCTAGGGGGCCACAAGAGCAGTACTTC
d_gene: TRBD2; j_gene: TRBJ2-4; abundance: few; v_gene: TRBV18; CDR3aa: CASSPQGTSFAQNIQYF; CDR3nt: TGTGCCAGCTCACCCCAAGGGACTAGCTTCGCTCAGAACATTCAGTACTTC
d_gene: .; j_gene: TRBJ1-1; abundance: few; v_gene: TRBV12-5; CDR3aa: CASLRDWGTEAFF; CDR3nt: TGTGCTAGCCTGAGGGACTGGGGCACTGAAGCTTTCTTT
d_gene: TRBD1; j_gene: TRBJ1-1; abundance: many; v_gene: TRBV7-9; CDR3aa: CASSQPGTVNTEAFF; CDR3nt: TGTGCCAGCAGCCAACCGGGGACAGTGAACACTGAAGCTTTCTTT
d_gene: TRBD1; j_gene: TRBJ2-7; abundance: many; v_gene: TRBV12-3/TRBV12-4; CDR3aa: CASSRLGQGGGEQYF; CDR3nt: TGTGCCAGCAGTCGACTCGGACAGGGGGGGGGCGAGCAGTACTTC